This T cell receptor beta chain appears in the sequencing data of a study of beta chain features in type 1 diabetes. Every bit of the isolated RNA underwent reverse transcription, so sequencing read expressed TCRB transcripts. Generated by immunoSEQ multiplex PCR, the TCRdb table keeps only in-frame clones and is missing some. The sample contains around 710,000 clones, over 10% of which appear only once. As to this clone: Its antigen remains unidentified.

CD45RO/CCR7/CD25/CD127/CD95/CD27 separated CD4+ naive, central memory, regulatory and stem cell-like memory cells by sorting. Each sorted population was over 95% pure. Study-wide findings and caveats: Shorter templates might be favored by PCR, equally in patients and controls. Naive, central memory and Treg TCRB repertoires appeared more alike in patients than in healthy donors. Type 1 diabetes patients had TCRB CDR3s that were shorter (moderately but significantly so) in all four CD4+ subsets.

The sequenced material came from naive CD4+ T cells from blood. The TCR was taken from a man in his thirties or forties with type 1 diabetes.

Written as DNA, the CDR3 is TGCGCCAGCAGCCAAATAGAGAACAGAGCGATCGAGCAGTACTTC. Translating gives CASSQIENRAIEQYF. V usage is TRBV4-1 and J usage is TRBJ2-7; D call uncertain. Per germline, CDR1 MGHRA and CDR2 YSYEKL. V was clipped by 2 bases and J by 6 bases, with 17 bases between them. This CDR3 has 15 residues.